Only a few counts were recorded for the clone carrying this T cell receptor beta chain. Antigen specificity is unknown. Germline CDR1 reads MGHRA; CDR2 reads YSYEKL. The V end lost 1 base, the J end lost 0 bases, and 15 bases lay between the germline ends. CDR3 length equals 17 residues. This sample was included in a study of T-cell memory formation after mild COVID-19. Turning to the study itself: TCR clusters showed largely donor specificity.

Study results and limitations: A second wave expanding day 15 to 37 was CD4+-biased; contracting clones were balanced. Pre-infection memory already had some responding clones, implying cross-reactive memory joined.

TCRdb called the 5' RACE reads again in MiXCR, with one record for every CDR3 protein. The table records 550,000 to 700,000 distinct CDR3 sequences, 17% of them present only once. Sample: PBMCs or a T cell subset sorted from them (not recorded which). This sequence originates from an adult woman who had mild COVID-19 (a few samples of this study predate the infection). Cell type and time point are not known. The chain couples TRBV4-1 to TRBJ1-1, with D maybe TRBD1 (5 bases). CDR3 coding DNA: TGCGCCAGCAGCCAAGTGGACATGGGATTCATGAACACTGAAGCTTTCTTT. It is translated as CASSQVDMGFMNTEAFF.